The 5 T cell receptor beta chains reported below all come from one sample, sequenced in a study of shared clonotypes between healthy human individuals. Clones were read by immunoSEQ multiplex PCR, and TCRdb kept only the in-frame ones, dropping some. Seen here are some 2.1 million clones, 85% to 95% observed once, and the top ten hold roughly 0.13%. Specimen: naive CD4+ T cells sorted from blood. As to subset: CD45RA+ positively selected. The origin of the receptors is a man younger than 35 in good health.

The chain joins TRBV9 to TRBJ2-7; 7 nucleotides match TRBD1. CDR1 is SGDLS and CDR2 is YYNGEE in the germline V gene. Trimming removed 3 bases from V and 5 bases from J; junction bases left unmatched: 11. This CDR3 contains 15 residues. The CDR3 coding sequence is TGTGCCAGCAGCGGGACTTGGACAGGCAACGACGAGCAGTACTTC. This gives the protein CASSGTWTGNDEQYF.

In DNA, the CDR3 is TGTGCCAGCAGTGAATGGGGACGCAGCTCCTACGAGCAGTACTTC. As protein: CASSEWGRSSYEQYF. The chain recombines TRBV25-1 with TRBJ2-7; possibly TRBD1 or TRBD2 for D (5 bases each). V was trimmed by 1 base and J by 0 bases, leaving 10 bases between them. The CDR3 runs to 15 residues. The germline V gene has CDR1 MGHDK and CDR2 SYGVNS.

J is TRBJ1-6 and V is TRBV27; D unclear. Per the germline V gene, CDR1 is MNHEY and CDR2 is SMNVEV (reference sequence). V shed 6 bases and J shed 4 bases, with 10 bases lying between them. The CDR3 length is 14 residues. The CDR3 nucleotides read TGTGCCAGCAGGGTCGGCGGGTATAATTCACCCCTCCACTTT. This gives the protein CASRVGGYNSPLHF.

The chain uses TRBV28 and TRBJ2-3; perhaps D is TRBD1 or TRBD2 (5 bases each). CDR1 is MDHEN and CDR2 is SYDVKM in the germline V gene. The CDR3 runs 17 residues. The ends were cut back, 4 bases at V and 0 bases at J, with 17 bases in the middle. The CDR3 loop reads CASSSPAGASSTDTQYF. The CDR3 nucleotides are TGTGCCAGCAGTTCCCCGGCCGGGGCCTCTAGCACAGATACGCAGTATTTT.

The V and J genes are TRBV4-1 and TRBJ2-5; no reliable D call. The germline V and J ends were trimmed by 0 bases and 7 bases, with 6 bases remaining between them. The CDR3 contains 12 residues. Germline CDR1 reads MGHRA; CDR2 reads YSYEKL. CDR3 sequence reads: CASSQDERTQYF. CDR3 sequence (DNA): TGCGCCAGCAGCCAAGATGAGAGGACCCAGTACTTC.